Below are 14 T cell receptor beta chains sequenced from a single sample in a study of blood T cells in healthy people across ages (dated by TCRdb to the mid-2010s). The library came from 5' RACE. Instrument on record: Illumina HiSeq 2500. A second PCR of about 6 to 12 cycles was run with a J-beta primer mix and a sample-barcoded 5' primer. TCRdb handled the public reads itself, with Q25 trimming in fastp and clone calling in MiXCR, and kept productive beta chains. Each record represents a unique CDR3 protein, reported with the most common genes and DNA among its rows. The sample includes about a million distinct CDR3 sequences, with 48% observed a single time. The ten top clones hold roughly an eighth of the sample. The sample was blood. The receptors were sampled from a man aged 30-40 years in good health.

The chain is built from TRBV7-9 and TRBJ2-5; 14 nucleotides align to TRBD2. J lost 7 bases, V lost 5 bases, and 9 bases had no gene match. The V gene's germline CDR1 is SEHNR and CDR2 FQNEAQ (reference sequence). The CDR3 spans 16 residues. CDR3 sequence: CASSTAGLAGARTQYF. DNA of the CDR3: TGTGCCAGCAGCACAGCGGGACTAGCGGGGGCAAGGACCCAGTACTTC.

This clonotype was picked up many times. At one end the junction does not follow the germline gene, possibly because of a read error. The chain uses TRBV5-1 and TRBJ2-7; D is unclear. Germline V CDR1 and CDR2: SGHRS, YFSETQ. There are 11 residues in the CDR3. The CDR3 sequence is CASSASYEQYF. CDR3 bases: TGTGCCAGCAGCGCCTCCTACGAGCAGTACTTC.

The CDR3 is CASSEDRGFETQYF. The CDR3 DNA reads TGTGCCAGCAGCGAAGACAGGGGGTTTGAGACCCAGTACTTC. V and J are TRBV9 and TRBJ2-5, with TRBD1 matching 9 bases. Per germline, CDR1 SGDLS and CDR2 YYNGEE. The CDR3 runs 14 residues. V trimming: 3 bases; J trimming: 5 bases; junction bases outside the gene matches: 5. Drawing the rest from reference TRBV9 and TRBJ2-5, the complete variable domain is DSGVTQTPKHLITATGQRVTLRCSPRSGDLSVYWYQQSLDQGLQFLIQYYNGEERAKGNILERFSAQQFPDLHSELNLSSLELGDSALYFCASSEDRGFETQYFGPGTRLLVL.

The J gene is TRBJ1-6, the V gene TRBV20-1; D ambiguous. Germline V gene lookup returns CDR1 DFQATT and CDR2 SNEGSKA (reference sequence). CDR3 length equals 17 residues. V was clipped by 2 bases and J by 0 bases, with 14 bases between them. CDR3 region: CSARNFQVVSYNSPLHF. As DNA, the CDR3 is TGCAGTGCTAGAAATTTTCAAGTAGTCTCCTATAATTCACCCCTCCACTTT.

V is TRBV14 and J is TRBJ1-4, with unresolved D. The CDR3 sequence is 14 residues long. Between the trimmed V and J ends, which lost 0 bases and 6 bases, there was a span of 8 bases. Germline assignment: CDR1 SGHDN and CDR2 FVKESK. CDR3 protein: CASSQDLLDEKLFF. The DNA of the CDR3 is TGTGCCAGCAGCCAAGACTTATTGGATGAAAAACTGTTTTTT.

This clonotype was found a few times. This chain uses TRBV3-1 with TRBJ1-2; no reliable D call. The CDR3 is made up of 15 amino acids. CDR1 is LGHDT, CDR2 YNNKEL, per germline (reference sequence). Trimming left V 3 bases short and J 1 base short, with 12 bases between. The CDR3, as DNA: TGTGCCAGCAGCCAGGCAGTGTTTCTTAACTATGGCTACACCTTC. Amino acids: CASSQAVFLNYGYTF.

The gene calls are TRBV5-1 and TRBJ2-5; 7 bases align to TRBD2. Germline V gene lookup returns CDR1 SGHRS and CDR2 YFSETQ. V was clipped by 0 bases and J by 1 base; unmatched bases: 3. This CDR3 contains 15 residues. The CDR3 nucleotides are TGCGCCAGCAGCTTGGGTCCGGGAGGCCAAGAGACCCAGTACTTC. It translates to CASSLGPGGQETQYF.

V gene TRBV20-1 combines with J gene TRBJ2-7, with 9 bases that match TRBD2. CDR1 is DFQATT and CDR2 is SNEGSKA in the germline V gene (reference sequence). V dropped 0 bases and J dropped 3; count of bases not matched to a gene: 9. The CDR3 consists of 16 residues. The CDR3 DNA reads TGCAGTGCTAGAGATCGAGCGGGGGGTCTCTTCTACGAGCAGTACTTC. Translation gives CSARDRAGGLFYEQYF.

The chain recombines TRBV5-6 with TRBJ2-5; no firm D call. V was trimmed by 0 bases and J by 3 bases, leaving 9 bases between them. Germline values: CDR1 SGHDT, CDR2 YYEEEE. The CDR3 has 14 residues. The CDR3 region is CASSLGSVEETQYF. For the CDR3, the DNA is TGTGCCAGCAGCTTGGGTTCGGTAGAAGAGACCCAGTACTTC.

Concerning this clonotype itself: One junction end does not reproduce the germline sequence, and a read error may be involved. The chain couples TRBV6-5 to TRBJ2-7; either TRBD1 or TRBD2 may supply D (5 bases each). The CDR3 spans 13 residues. Germline lookup yields CDR1 MNHEY and CDR2 SVGAGI. The CDR3 nucleotides are TGTGCCAGCAGTAGCCGGGCTGGGGACGAGCAGTACTTT. It codes for CASSSRAGDEQYF.

For this clonotype: At one end the junction does not follow the germline gene, possibly because of a read error. This chain joins TRBV12-3 or TRBV12-4 and TRBJ1-5, with 7 positions matching TRBD1. The CDR3 is made up of 18 amino acids. CDR3 amino acids: CASSNRRTGSYSNQAQHF. CDR3 nucleotide sequence: TGTGCCAGCAGTAACCGAAGGACAGGCAGCTATAGCAATCAGGCCCAGCATTTT.

With regard to this clonotype: A much larger clone lies one base from this, so it may be a read error. The chain recombines TRBV27 with TRBJ2-5; 11 bases are shared with TRBD1. The J call may be faulty, since TRBJ2-7 better matches the DNA end. CDR3 size: 14 residues. The germline V gene encodes CDR1 MNHEY and CDR2 SMNVEV (reference sequence). This CDR3 is CASRGTGGPSEQYF. Here the CDR3 DNA reads TGTGCCAGCAGGGGGACAGGGGGTCCCAGCGAGCAGTACTTC.

This chain links TRBV4-1 with TRBJ2-1, with 11 bases that match TRBD2. CDR3 length equals 15 residues. Germline CDR1 is MGHRA and CDR2 is YSYEKL. After removal of 0 bases from V and 10 bases from J, the junction contained 5 bases not matched to a gene. Here the CDR3 DNA reads TGCGCCAGCAGCCAAGAATGGCTAGCGGGGGGCGAGCAGTTCTTC. The encoded protein is CASSQEWLAGGEQFF.

This clonotype appeared a few times. The gene calls are TRBV6-5 and TRBJ1-2; D possibly corresponds to TRBD1 (5 bases). Germline-derived CDR1 and CDR2 are MNHEY and SVGAGI. The V end was cut by 8 bases, the J end by 7 bases, with 14 bases between. The CDR3 is 12 residues long. In DNA, the CDR3 is TGTGCCAGCCTCTCAGGGTCCTCTGGCTACACCTTC. Its translation: CASLSGSSGYTF.